This T cell receptor (beta chain) derives from a study of T cells after yellow fever vaccination. Germline V gene sequence: CDR1 SGHRS, CDR2 YFSETQ. Trimming took 0 bases from V and 9 from J, leaving 13 bases between them. The CDR3 has 15 residues. Study observations and caveats: Although most clonotypes did not, a small share appeared in both CD4 and CD8 compartments.

With regard to this clonotype: The antigen is undetermined.

TCRdb reprocessed the 5' RACE reads with MiXCR, giving one entry per CDR3 protein. Seen here are some 560,000 distinct CDR3 sequences, around a sixth observed once, and the top ten hold 15% to 20%. The origin of this receptor is a man in his late teens or twenties who received the YFV17D yellow fever vaccine. The specimen comprised PBMCs, sampled 5 days after the first yellow fever vaccination. The J gene is TRBJ1-6, the V gene TRBV5-1; D might be TRBD1 (5 bases). The CDR3 DNA reads as TGCGCCAGCAGCTTGGAGACCAACGGGGCTTCACCCCTCCACTTT. It yields the protein CASSLETNGASPLHF.